This T cell receptor beta chain was found in a study of CD8 T cells in ankylosing spondylitis. Overall study results and limits: In the blood and synovial fluid of reactive arthritis, some motif variants had been previously reported.

Using its own MiXCR run on the 5' RACE reads, TCRdb lists one record per CDR3 protein. In the table there are more than 150,000 distinct CDR3 sequences, 10% to 15% of which are singletons. The CDR3 is 16 residues long. J was trimmed by 1 base and V by 6 bases; bases with no gene match: 5. Ten or more counts support this clonotype. Its specificity is not known. Sequencing was carried out using blood, either unsorted or a sorted T cell fraction (not recorded which). This rearrangement joins TRBV12-3 or TRBV12-4 to TRBJ1-3, with 11 nucleotides matching TRBD1. This clonotype was sampled from a female donor with ankylosing spondylitis or in good health (not recorded which). The CDR3 region is CASRPGQGASGNTIYF. The CDR3 nucleotides are TGTGCCAGCAGACCCGGACAGGGGGCTTCTGGAAACACCATATATTTT.